This paragraph covers one T cell receptor (beta chain) sequence. Its antigen is unidentified. An end of the junction differs from the germline gene, which may be a read error. CDR1 and CDR2 from the germline V gene are SGHVS and FQNEAQ. This CDR3 has 13 residues. Clones were sequenced by immunoSEQ multiplex PCR, and TCRdb holds only the in-frame ones, with some missing. This repertoire shows roughly 60,000 clones, roughly 82% found once; its top ten account for 20%. These data belong to a study of T cell responses to AZD1222 COVID-19 vaccine. Study-wide findings and caveats: Unmutated variant regions are reportedly targeted by nearly half of spike-specific TCRs. Spike-spanning, vaccine-associated CD4 TCRs were dominant at 160-218 and 743-854. None of the repertoires were sampled until the peak T cell response had passed.

The genes are TRBV7-8 and TRBJ1-2; D gene uncertain. This sequence originates from an adult in good health. Specimen: peripheral blood, collected on day 0 of AZD1222 vaccination. The CDR3: CASSLARDYGYTF. The DNA for the CDR3 is TGTGCCAGCAGCCTAGCCAGAGACTATGGCTACACCTTC. Filled out from reference TRBV7-8 and TRBJ1-2, the complete variable domain reads GAGVSQSPRYKVAKRGQDVALRCDPISGHVSLFWYQQALGQGPEFLTYFQNEAQLDKSGLPSDRFFAERPEGSVSTLKIQRTQQEDSAVYLCASSLARDYGYTFGSGTRLTVV.